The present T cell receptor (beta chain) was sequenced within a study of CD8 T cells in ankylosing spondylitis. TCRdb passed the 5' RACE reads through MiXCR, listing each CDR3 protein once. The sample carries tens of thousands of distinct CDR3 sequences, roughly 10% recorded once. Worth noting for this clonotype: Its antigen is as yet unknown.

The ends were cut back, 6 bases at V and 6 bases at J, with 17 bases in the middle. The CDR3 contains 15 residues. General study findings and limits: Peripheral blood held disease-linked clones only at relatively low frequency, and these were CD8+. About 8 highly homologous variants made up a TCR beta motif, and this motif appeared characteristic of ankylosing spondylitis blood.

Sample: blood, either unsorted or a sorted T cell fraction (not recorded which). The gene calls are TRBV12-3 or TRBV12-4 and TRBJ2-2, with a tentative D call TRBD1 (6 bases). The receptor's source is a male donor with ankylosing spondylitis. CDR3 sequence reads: CASRSTGRDPGELFF. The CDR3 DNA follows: TGTGCCAGCAGATCAACAGGGAGAGACCCCGGGGAGCTGTTTTTT.